What follows is one TCR beta chain and its context. These data belong to a study of blood T cell repertoires in COVID-19. Study in general: Samples came from the United States, Italy and Spain, spanning acute and convalescent COVID-19. Nucleic acid was either cDNA or gDNA, and it came from T cells, B-cell-depleted T cells, or PBMCs.

TCRdb keeps only in-frame clones here, not all; method: immunoSEQ multiplex PCR. The table has some 130,000 clones, 70% to 80% seen once. V was pared by 4 bases and J by 8 bases, with 10 bases of the junction left unmatched. This CDR3 comprises 15 residues. Germline values: CDR1 SGHNT, CDR2 YYREEE (reference sequence). Sequencing was carried out using peripheral blood. This receptor was taken from a man aged 55-75 years who had recovered from COVID-19. The V call is TRBV5-4, the J call TRBJ1-4; 8 bases are shared with TRBD1. The CDR3 DNA is TGTGCCAGCAGCCCCAACAGGGGGATGGGGGAAAAACTGTTTTTT. Amino acid sequence: CASSPNRGMGEKLFF.